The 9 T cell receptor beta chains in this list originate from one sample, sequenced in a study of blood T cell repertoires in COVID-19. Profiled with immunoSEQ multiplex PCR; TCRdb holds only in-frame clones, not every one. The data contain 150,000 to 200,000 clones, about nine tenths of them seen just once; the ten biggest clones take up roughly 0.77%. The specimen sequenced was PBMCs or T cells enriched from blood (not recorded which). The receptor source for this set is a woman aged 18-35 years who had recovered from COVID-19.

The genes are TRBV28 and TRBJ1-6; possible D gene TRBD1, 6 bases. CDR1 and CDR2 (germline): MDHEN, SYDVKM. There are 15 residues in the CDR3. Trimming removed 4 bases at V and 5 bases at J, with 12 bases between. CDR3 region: CASSSPDRDNSPLHF. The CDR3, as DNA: TGTGCCAGCAGTTCCCCGGACAGAGATAATTCACCCCTCCACTTT. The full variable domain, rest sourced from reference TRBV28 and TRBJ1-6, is DVKVTQSSRYLVKRTGEKVFLECVQDMDHENMFWYRQDPGLGLRLIYFSYDVKMKEKGDIPEGYSVSREKKERFSLILESASTNQTSMYLCASSSPDRDNSPLHFGNGTRLTVT.

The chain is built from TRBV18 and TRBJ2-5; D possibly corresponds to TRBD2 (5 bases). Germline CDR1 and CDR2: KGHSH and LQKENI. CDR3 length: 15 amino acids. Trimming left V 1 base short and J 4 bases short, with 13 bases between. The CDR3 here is CASSPLTTSGETQYF. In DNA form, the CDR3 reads TGTGCCAGCTCACCACTGACCACGAGCGGAGAGACCCAGTACTTC. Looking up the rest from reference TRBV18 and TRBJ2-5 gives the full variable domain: NAGVMQNPRHLVRRRGQEARLRCSPMKGHSHVYWYRQLPEEGLKFMVYLQKENIIDESGMPKERFSAEFPKEGPSILRIQQVVRGDSAAYFCASSPLTTSGETQYFGPGTRLLVL.

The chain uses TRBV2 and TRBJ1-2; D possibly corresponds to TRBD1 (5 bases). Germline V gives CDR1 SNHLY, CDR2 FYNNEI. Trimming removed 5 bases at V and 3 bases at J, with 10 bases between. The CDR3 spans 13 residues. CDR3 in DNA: TGTGCCAGCAGTACACAGGTGGACTATGGCTACACCTTC. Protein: CASSTQVDYGYTF.

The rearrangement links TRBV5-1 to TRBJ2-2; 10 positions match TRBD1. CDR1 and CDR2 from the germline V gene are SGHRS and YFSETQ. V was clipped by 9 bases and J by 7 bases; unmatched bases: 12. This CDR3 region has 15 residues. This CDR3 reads CANPPRDRGHGELFF. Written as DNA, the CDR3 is TGCGCCAACCCGCCCCGGGACAGGGGACACGGGGAGCTGTTTTTT.

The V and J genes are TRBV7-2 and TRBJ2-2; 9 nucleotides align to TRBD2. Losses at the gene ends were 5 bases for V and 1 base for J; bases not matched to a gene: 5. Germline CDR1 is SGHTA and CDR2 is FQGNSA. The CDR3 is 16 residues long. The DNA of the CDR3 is TGTGCCAGCAGCGATAGTAGCGGGAGGAACACCGGGGAGCTGTTTTTT. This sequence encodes CASSDSSGRNTGELFF.

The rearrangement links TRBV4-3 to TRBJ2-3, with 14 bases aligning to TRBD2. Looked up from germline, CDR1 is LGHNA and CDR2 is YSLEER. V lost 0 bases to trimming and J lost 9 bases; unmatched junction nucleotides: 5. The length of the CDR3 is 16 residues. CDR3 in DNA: TGCGCCAGCAGCCAAGATCGACTAGCGGGGGGGAGGACGCAGTATTTT. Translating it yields CASSQDRLAGGRTQYF.

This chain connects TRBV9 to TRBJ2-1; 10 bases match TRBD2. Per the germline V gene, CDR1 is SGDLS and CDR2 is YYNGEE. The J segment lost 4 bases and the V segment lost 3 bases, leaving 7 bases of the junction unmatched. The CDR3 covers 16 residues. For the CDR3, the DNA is TGTGCCAGCAGCGGCGGGACTAGCGTCGGGTACAATGAGCAGTTCTTC. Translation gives CASSGGTSVGYNEQFF. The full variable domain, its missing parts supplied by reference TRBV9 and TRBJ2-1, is DSGVTQTPKHLITATGQRVTLRCSPRSGDLSVYWYQQSLDQGLQFLIQYYNGEERAKGNILERFSAQQFPDLHSELNLSSLELGDSALYFCASSGGTSVGYNEQFFGPGTRLTVL.

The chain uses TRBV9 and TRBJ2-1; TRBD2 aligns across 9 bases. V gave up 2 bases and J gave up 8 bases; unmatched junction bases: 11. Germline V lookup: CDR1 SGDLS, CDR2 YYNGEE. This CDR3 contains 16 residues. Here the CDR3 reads CASSVRGGEIGDEQFF. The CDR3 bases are TGTGCCAGCAGCGTCCGCGGGGGGGAGATCGGTGATGAGCAGTTCTTC.

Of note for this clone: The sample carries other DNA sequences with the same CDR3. CDR3 in amino acids: CASSLGGGNQPQHF. The CDR3 region has the DNA TGTGCCAGCAGCCTTGGGGGAGGGAATCAGCCCCAGCATTTT. J is TRBJ1-5 and V is TRBV28; a weak D match, TRBD1 (5 bases). V dropped 6 bases and J dropped 4 bases, with 13 bases sitting between them. The CDR3 contains 14 residues. The germline CDR1 and CDR2 sequences are MDHEN and SYDVKM.